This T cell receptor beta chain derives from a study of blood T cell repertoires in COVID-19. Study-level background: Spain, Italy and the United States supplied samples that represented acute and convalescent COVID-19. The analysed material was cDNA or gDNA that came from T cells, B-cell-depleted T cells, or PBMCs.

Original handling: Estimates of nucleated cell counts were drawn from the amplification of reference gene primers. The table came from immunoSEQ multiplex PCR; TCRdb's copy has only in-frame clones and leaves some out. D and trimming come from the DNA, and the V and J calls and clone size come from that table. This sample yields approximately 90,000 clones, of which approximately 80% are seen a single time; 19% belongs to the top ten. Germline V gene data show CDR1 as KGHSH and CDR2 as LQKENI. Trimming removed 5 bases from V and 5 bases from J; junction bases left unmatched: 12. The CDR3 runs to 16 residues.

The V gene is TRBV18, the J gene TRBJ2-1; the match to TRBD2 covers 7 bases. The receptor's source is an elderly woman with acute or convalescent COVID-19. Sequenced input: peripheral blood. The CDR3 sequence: CASSEGASGRNNEQFF. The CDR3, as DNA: TGTGCCAGCTCAGAAGGGGCTAGCGGAAGGAACAATGAGCAGTTCTTC.